The subject of this entry is one T cell receptor (beta chain). Its antigen is still unknown. No base-level quality is on record; no much larger clone is a single base apart. The CDR3 regions of human TCRbeta chains were subjected to immunosequencing. In the authors' own workflow: Repertoire TCRs were matched against a reference library of SARS-CoV-2-specific TCRs generated with the MIRA antigen-specificity platform. Breadth was defined as the fraction of unique TCRs that were SARS-CoV-2-associated, and depth was defined as the fraction of total T cells that were SARS-CoV-2-associated. Using the MIRA data, each spike-specific TCR was assigned both to the spike region to which the TCR was reactive and to a CD4 or CD8 class. Log10-transformed breadth and depth values were compared by one-way ANOVA with Sidak's multiple comparisons tests. The immuneACCESS repertoire file appears here via TCRdb, limited to in-frame rearrangements. These files lack a portion of the clones; in checked studies, under half of the deficit traces to unresolved V genes, and the cause of the others is not known. The DNA was the basis for D and trimming; V, J and clone size are from that table. Present in this sample are approximately 170,000 clones, around 88% of which were seen just once. Over 1% of the sample is held by the ten biggest clonotypes.

The data were obtained in a study of T cell responses to AZD1222 COVID-19 vaccine (dated by TCRdb to the early 2020s). A note on the overall study: TCR sequencing covered over 230 trial participants: 207 given two doses of AZD1222 and 26 given two doses of MenACWY control vaccine. Trial participants were enrolled into age subgroups of 18-55, 56-69 and 70-plus years, which contained 148, 28 and 57 TCR-sequenced participants, respectively.

CDR3 length: 15 amino acids, cysteine to phenylalanine. The CDR3 DNA has 45 bases and is translated from base 1. The germline ends are 14 bases apart after V is trimmed by 4 bases and J by 4 bases. According to the germline V gene (reference sequence), CDR1 reads LNHDA and CDR2 reads SQIVND. Study-wide findings and limitations: Spike-specific TCR breadth and depth rose significantly after two AZD1222 doses compared with day 0 and with MenACWY recipients. Conclusions about previously exposed vaccinees were limited because only six AZD1222 recipients were SARS-CoV-2 seropositive at baseline. Most participants were white British and females outnumbered males, and the authors suggested that clonal diversity may have been underestimated. The vaccine-associated CD4 TCRs covered the entire spike protein, and the dominant responses fell in regions 160-218 and 743-854. The 56-69-year group was small, and its depth increase did not reach significance, likely because of low power. Because no samples from the day 14 peak response were available, repertoires could be characterized only after the peak T cell response. Epitopes outside the regions mutated in the B.1.351 and B.1.1.7 variants were reportedly recognized by nearly half of the unique spike-specific TCRs.

The intended sense of this specimen's time point label: about 28 days (+/-7) after the second vaccine dose. AZD1222 recipients with second doses at about 4 weeks or about 12 weeks were pooled, because spike-specific TCR depth and breadth did not differ between schedules. Samples from vaccinated people were obtained from the UK trials COV001 and COV002, which included a single-blind randomized controlled phase 2/3 trial of AZD1222 (ChAdOx1 nCoV-19) in healthy adults. For TCRbeta chain sequencing, PBMC samples were collected from trial participants at day 0 and at day 28 after the second dose. This clonotype originated in an adult who received the AZD1222 COVID-19 vaccine. The rearranged chain carries TRBV19 and TRBJ2-1, and possibly TRBD2, on 7 matching bases. The material was peripheral blood, obtained 28 days after the second AZD1222 dose. The CDR3 in this case is CASSNEGGPYNEQFF. The DNA is TGTGCCAGTAGTAATGAGGGGGGGCCTTACAATGAGCAGTTCTTC.